Sequencing of this T cell receptor (beta chain) was carried out in a study of T cells expressing NK-cell markers. With respect to this clonotype: The antigen remains undetermined.

CDR1 is SQVTM and CDR2 is ANQGSEA in the germline V gene. The CDR3 covers 18 residues. General study results and limits: Among CD8+ T cells from about six donors, dominant NKG2C+ clonotypes accounted for roughly 1.0-7.0%.

TCRdb re-called the 5' RACE reads; every CDR3 protein appears as one record, without DNA. The sample includes about 450,000 distinct CDR3 sequences. This sequence joins TRBV29-1 and TRBJ2-3; TCRdb reports TRBD2, a call that lacks DNA to check it against. The sequencing sample was made of blood T cells: a sorted CD56 or NKG2C T cell subset, CD4+ or CD8+ T cells, or bulk PBMC T cells (not recorded which). The origin of this receptor is a woman aged 18 to 75 in good health. CDR3 sequence: CSVERTSGRWGDPDTQYF.